This T cell receptor beta chain stems from a study of regulatory T cells in long-lasting Graves disease. CDR3-region Arm-PCR and iRepertoire HTBI primers produced the TCR beta libraries. TCRdb re-called the multiplex PCR reads through MiXCR, storing one row per CDR3 protein. The sample shows roughly 500,000 distinct CDR3 sequences, roughly 12% of them seen only once. Study-wide results and caveats: Peripheral blood alone, not thyroid tissue, underwent study.

Noted time point: newly diagnosed GD, antithyroid drugs for less than 3 months. Preparation of the TCR library used RNA extracted from PBMCs. This clonotype was counted only a few times. Its target is not known. CDR1 is LNHDA and CDR2 is SQIVND in the germline V gene (reference sequence). V lost 5 bases and J lost 4, with 15 bases in between. This CDR3 is 15 amino acids long. These data were also filed under a second study, of T cells in Graves' hyperthyroidism and ophthalmopathy.

This clonotype was sampled from a man aged 30-40 years with Graves disease. The specimen was peripheral blood mononuclear cells (PBMCs), collected at new diagnosis, from a patient treated with antithyroid drugs. The chain combines TRBV19 with TRBJ2-1; no reliable D call. The CDR3 sequence: CASSQDGGVYNEQFF. CDR3 nucleotides: TGTGCCAGTAGTCAGGATGGCGGAGTTTACAATGAGCAGTTCTTC.